There are many counts of the clone carrying this T cell receptor beta chain. Its antigen is as yet unknown. The sample comes from a study of glioma-infiltrating T cells. General observations from the study: CDR3 overlap between tissue and blood was very small. Non-neoplastic patients had below-expected tissue-blood divergence, while all gliomas exceeded expectation.

The iRepertoire nested amplicon-rescue multiplex PCR amplified TCR alpha and beta CDR3s from RNA. One-step reverse transcription and amplification started from around 100-400 ng of tissue mRNA or PBMC total RNA. MiXCR was run by TCRdb on the multiplex PCR reads, yielding one entry per CDR3 protein. The data show about 140,000 distinct CDR3 sequences, with 39% seen just once and about a fifth held by the top ten. The CDR3 contains 16 residues. Germline V lookup: CDR1 MNHEY, CDR2 SMNVEV (reference sequence). V lost 5 bases and J lost 9; bases outside the gene matches: 12. This chain links TRBV27 with TRBJ1-6; the match to TRBD1 covers 8 bases. This sequence was found in a human donor with low-grade glioma or glioblastoma, undergoing nonglioma brain surgery, or in good health (not recorded which). Input material: glioma tissue, nonneoplastic brain tissue, or PBMCs (not recorded which). CDR3 DNA: TGTGCCAGCAGTCCCTTTGGACAGGGTGATGGTTCACCCCTCCACTTT. Translation gives CASSPFGQGDGSPLHF.